The 19 T cell receptor beta chains below were found in one sample sequenced in a study of cytomegalovirus exposure and HLA in healthy donors. The PCR used 60 Vbeta and 13 Jbeta primers. Generated by immunoSEQ multiplex PCR, the TCRdb table keeps only in-frame clones and is missing some. This sample yields about 170,000 clones, of which roughly 79% are seen a single time; about 0.93% belongs to the top ten. Sequencing was done on a sample of PBMCs. The receptors here all came from a woman aged 50 to 60 in good health and CMV-seropositive.

This clone was seen once. The V gene is TRBV29-1, the J gene TRBJ1-1; 8 nucleotides line up with TRBD1. V lost 6 bases, J lost 2 bases, and 8 bases stayed unmatched. The CDR3 consists of 14 residues. CDR1 and CDR2 from the germline V gene are SQVTM and ANQGSEA. CDR3 residues: CSVVEGQGNTEAFF. The CDR3 nucleotides are TGCAGCGTCGTTGAAGGACAGGGTAACACTGAAGCTTTCTTT. The complete variable domain, with remaining parts taken from reference TRBV29-1 and TRBJ1-1, reads SAVISQKPSRDICQRGTSLTIQCQVDSQVTMMFWYRQQPGQSLTLIATANQGSEATYESGFVIDKFPISRPNLTFSTLTVSNMSPEDSSIYLCSVVEGQGNTEAFFGQGTRLTVV.

The CDR3 loop reads CASSVMRETQYF. The CDR3 DNA reads as TGTGCCAGCAGTGTAATGCGAGAGACCCAGTACTTC. This chain joins TRBV2 and TRBJ2-5; no clear D gene. The V end lost 4 bases, the J end lost 4 bases, and 7 bases lay between the germline ends. The CDR3 spans 12 residues. CDR1 is SNHLY, CDR2 FYNNEI, per germline.

This rearrangement joins TRBV5-6 to TRBJ2-2; 8 bases agree with TRBD2. With 0 bases clipped from V and 7 bases from J, the junction kept 8 bases outside the gene matches. The CDR3 covers 16 residues. CDR1 is SGHDT, CDR2 YYEEEE, per germline. This CDR3 reads CASSLAAGVLGGELFF. The CDR3 DNA reads as TGTGCCAGCAGCTTGGCAGCGGGGGTACTTGGCGGGGAGCTGTTTTTT.

The chain couples TRBV4-3 to TRBJ1-4, with D unresolved. There are 15 residues in the CDR3. The germline V and J ends were trimmed by 1 base and 5 bases, with 11 bases remaining between them. Germline V CDR1 and CDR2: LGHNA, YSLEER. The CDR3 DNA follows: TGCGCCAGCAGCCAAGGTCTGGCAGTCAATGAAAAACTGTTTTTT. Protein product: CASSQGLAVNEKLFF.

The chain couples TRBV9 to TRBJ1-1; possibly TRBD1 for D (6 bases). V gave up 3 bases and J gave up 4 bases, with 16 bases separating them. Germline CDR1 and CDR2: SGDLS and YYNGEE. This CDR3 is 15 amino acids long. The CDR3 DNA sequence: TGTGCCAGCAGCGCCCGACAGGATTTGGGCACTGAAGCTTTCTTT. Its protein product is CASSARQDLGTEAFF.

This sequence joins TRBV6-5 and TRBJ1-6; 8 bases match TRBD1. Germline V gene sequence: CDR1 MNHEY, CDR2 SVGAGI. V dropped 9 bases and J dropped 11; count of bases not matched to a gene: 9. The CDR3 consists of 13 residues. The CDR3 DNA follows: TGTGCCAGTTCCGACAGGGGACTTCCACCCCTCCACTTT. Translated, it gives CASSDRGLPPLHF.

The chain links TRBV28 to TRBJ2-7; perhaps TRBD1 as D (6 bases). The CDR3 is made up of 14 amino acids. The V gene lost 6 bases and the J gene lost 2 bases, with 14 bases spanning the gap. Germline CDR1 is MDHEN and CDR2 is SYDVKM. CDR3 coding DNA: TGTGCCAGCAGACCACAGGGTGACCCCTACGAGCAGTACTTC. Encoded protein: CASRPQGDPYEQYF.

The V call is TRBV15, the J call TRBJ2-7, with a tentative D call TRBD1 (7 bases). This CDR3 region has 14 residues. CDR1 LNHNV and CDR2 YYDKDF come from the germline V gene (reference sequence). V was clipped by 6 bases and J by 4 bases, with 16 bases between them. CDR3 in amino acids: CATRQSRGVYEQYF. CDR3 bases: TGTGCCACCAGACAGTCCAGGGGGGTGTACGAGCAGTACTTC.

V is TRBV9 and J is TRBJ1-1; a possible D gene is TRBD1 (6 bases). This CDR3 has 19 residues. Per germline, CDR1 SGDLS and CDR2 YYNGEE. Trimming took off 0 bases at V and 5 bases at J, with 26 bases between the two ends. The chain's CDR3 is CASSVGLTRGGRFGTEAFF. The CDR3, as DNA: TGTGCCAGCAGCGTAGGCCTAACAAGGGGGGGAAGGTTTGGTACTGAAGCTTTCTTT. Using reference TRBV9 and TRBJ1-1 for the parts outside the CDR3, the full variable domain is DSGVTQTPKHLITATGQRVTLRCSPRSGDLSVYWYQQSLDQGLQFLIQYYNGEERAKGNILERFSAQQFPDLHSELNLSSLELGDSALYFCASSVGLTRGGRFGTEAFFGQGTRLTVV.

The chain uses TRBV23-1 and TRBJ2-3, with 12 bases lining up with TRBD1. TRBV23-1 is treated as an ORF (open reading frame) with a function not yet certain. After removal of 0 bases from V and 5 bases from J, the junction contained 6 bases not matched to a gene. The CDR3 spans 17 residues. The CDR3 here is CASSQSEGDRGQDTQYF. The CDR3, as DNA: TGCGCCAGCAGTCAATCGGAGGGGGACAGGGGGCAAGATACGCAGTATTTT.

This chain uses TRBV7-2 with TRBJ1-1, with 8 positions matching TRBD1. The V gene's germline CDR1 is SGHTA and CDR2 FQGNSA. This CDR3 is built from 16 residues. V shed 1 base and J 0 bases; nucleotides not matched to a gene: 4. The CDR3 spells CASSLGWTGMNTEAFF. CDR3 DNA sequence: TGTGCCAGCAGCTTAGGCTGGACAGGGATGAACACTGAAGCTTTCTTT.

The chain combines TRBV6-5 with TRBJ2-1, with no clear D. Germline values: CDR1 MNHEY, CDR2 SVGAGI. V lost 7 bases and J lost 9, with 13 bases in between. This CDR3 is built from 12 residues. The CDR3 DNA reads TGTGCCAGCACTTCGCCTAGTTCTGAGCAGTTCTTC. As protein: CASTSPSSEQFF.

The chain links TRBV29-1 to TRBJ2-2, with TRBD1 matching over 8 bases. Trimming removed 2 bases from V and 4 bases from J; junction bases left unmatched: 6. This CDR3 has 15 amino acids. Germline V gene lookup returns CDR1 SQVTM and CDR2 ANQGSEA. The CDR3 protein is CSVEQGARSTGELFF. The CDR3, as DNA: TGCAGCGTTGAACAGGGGGCGCGTAGCACCGGGGAGCTGTTTTTT.

This chain uses TRBV19 with TRBJ1-1; TRBD1 aligns across 9 bases. Trimming took 5 bases from V and 4 from J; bases not matched to a gene: 5. Germline V gene data show CDR1 as LNHDA and CDR2 as SQIVND (reference sequence). The CDR3 is 14 residues long. The CDR3 DNA reads TGTGCCAGTAGTCAGGACAGGGGCGGCACTGAAGCTTTCTTT. Translating it yields CASSQDRGGTEAFF.

V usage is TRBV5-5 and J usage is TRBJ1-2; no clear D. This CDR3 has 14 amino acids. The germline V gene encodes CDR1 SGHKS and CDR2 YYEKEE (reference sequence). V lost 2 bases and J lost 1, with 9 bases in between. The CDR3 loop is CASSFSSRNYGYTF. For the CDR3, the DNA is TGTGCCAGCAGCTTCAGTAGCCGTAACTATGGCTACACCTTC.

The CDR3 here is CASSAQGVPTEAFF. In nucleotides, the CDR3 is TGTGCCAGCTCAGCACAGGGAGTTCCCACTGAAGCTTTCTTT. The chain couples TRBV18 to TRBJ1-1, with D perhaps matching TRBD1 (6 bases). Between the trimmed V and J ends, which lost 5 bases and 4 bases, there was a span of 14 bases. From germline, CDR1 is KGHSH and CDR2 LQKENI. The CDR3 spans 14 residues.

J is TRBJ1-1 and V is TRBV29-1; D is perhaps TRBD1 (5 bases). CDR3 size: 14 residues. V was shortened by 1 base and J by 1 base, with 10 bases between the two germline ends. The germline gives CDR1 SQVTM, CDR2 ANQGSEA. CDR3 protein: CSVEVPGGNTEAFF. For the CDR3, the DNA is TGCAGCGTTGAAGTCCCGGGGGGGAACACTGAAGCTTTCTTT.

In this sample, this clone turned up a few times. The chain combines TRBV7-2 with TRBJ2-1; no definite D call. Germline V gives CDR1 SGHTA, CDR2 FQGNSA. V shed 3 bases and J shed 8 bases, with 11 bases lying between them. The CDR3 length is 13 residues. CDR3 DNA: TGTGCCAGCAGCTTCCTTAAACTCCATGAGCAGTTCTTC. Protein sequence: CASSFLKLHEQFF.

This chain uses TRBV7-9 with TRBJ2-3; TRBD2 matches 15 bases. Per germline, CDR1 SEHNR and CDR2 FQNEAQ (reference sequence). Trimming took 5 bases from V and 4 from J; bases not matched to a gene: 10. This CDR3 has 18 residues. The CDR3 nucleotides are TGTGCCAGCAGCCCACGGACTAGCGGGGGGGGTTTGCCAGATACGCAGTATTTT. Translated, it gives CASSPRTSGGGLPDTQYF. The entire variable domain, with the rest obtained from reference TRBV7-9 and TRBJ2-3, is as follows: DTGVSQNPRHKITKRGQNVTFRCDPISEHNRLYWYRQTLGQGPEFLTYFQNEAQLEKSRLLSDRFSAERPKGSFSTLEIQRTEQGDSAMYLCASSPRTSGGGLPDTQYFGPGTRLTVL.